This TCR beta chain was profiled in a study of cytomegalovirus exposure and HLA in healthy donors. A note on this clone: The germline gene is not matched at one end of the junction; a read error may be the cause.

PCR primers comprised 60 Vbeta and 13 Jbeta primers. TCRdb's copy holds only in-frame clones and misses some; the assay was immunoSEQ multiplex PCR. The table includes about 170,000 clones, roughly 80% detected once. The CDR3 is 17 amino acids. The germline V gene has CDR1 SEHNR and CDR2 FQNEAQ (reference sequence). The genes are TRBV7-9 and TRBJ2-1; TRBD2 agrees at 11 bases. The sequenced sample consisted of PBMCs. The TCR originated in a woman aged 18-35 years in good health and CMV-seronegative. CDR3 in amino acids: CSSSPGLAATSYNEQFF. In DNA form, the CDR3 reads TGTTCCAGCAGCCCGGGACTAGCGGCCACCTCCTACAATGAGCAGTTCTTC.